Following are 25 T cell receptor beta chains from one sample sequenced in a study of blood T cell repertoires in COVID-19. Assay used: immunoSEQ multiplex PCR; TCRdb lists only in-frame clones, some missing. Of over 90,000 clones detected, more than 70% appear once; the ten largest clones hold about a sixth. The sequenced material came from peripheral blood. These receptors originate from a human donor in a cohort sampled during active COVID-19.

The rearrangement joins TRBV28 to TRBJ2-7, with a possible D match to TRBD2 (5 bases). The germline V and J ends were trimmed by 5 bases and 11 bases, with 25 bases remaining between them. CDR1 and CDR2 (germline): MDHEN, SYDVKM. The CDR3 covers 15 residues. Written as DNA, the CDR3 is TGTGCCAGCAGTCCTCTGGAGGCAGTAAGTTTAGTAGAGTACTTC. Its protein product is CASSPLEAVSLVEYF.

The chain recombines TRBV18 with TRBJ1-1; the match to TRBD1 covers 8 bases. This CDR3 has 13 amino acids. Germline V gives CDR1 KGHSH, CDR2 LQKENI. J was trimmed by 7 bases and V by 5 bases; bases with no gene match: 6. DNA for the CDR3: TGTGCCAGCTCAGCGGACAGGGTTGGTGAAGCTTTCTTT. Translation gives CASSADRVGEAFF.

In nucleotides, the CDR3 is TGTGCCACTAACACCGGTCAGCTCCTAGGCAGCGAGCAGTACTTC. Amino acid sequence: CATNTGQLLGSEQYF. The rearrangement uses TRBV19 and TRBJ2-7; unclear D gene. V lost 10 bases and J lost 6, with 25 bases in between. This CDR3 has 15 residues. The germline V gene has CDR1 LNHDA and CDR2 SQIVND (reference sequence).

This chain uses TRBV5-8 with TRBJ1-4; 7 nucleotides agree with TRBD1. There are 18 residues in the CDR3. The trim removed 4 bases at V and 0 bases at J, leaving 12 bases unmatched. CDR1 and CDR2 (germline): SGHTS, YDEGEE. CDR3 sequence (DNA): TGTGCCAGCAGCCCAAGCCCCGGGACAGTCACAACTAATGAAAAACTGTTTTTT. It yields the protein CASSPSPGTVTTNEKLFF.

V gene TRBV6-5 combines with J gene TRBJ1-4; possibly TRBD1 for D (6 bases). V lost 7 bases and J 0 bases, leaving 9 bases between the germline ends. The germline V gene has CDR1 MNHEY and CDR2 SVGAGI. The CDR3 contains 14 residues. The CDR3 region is CASNPGATNEKLFF. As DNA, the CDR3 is TGTGCCAGCAACCCAGGGGCAACTAATGAAAAACTGTTTTTT.

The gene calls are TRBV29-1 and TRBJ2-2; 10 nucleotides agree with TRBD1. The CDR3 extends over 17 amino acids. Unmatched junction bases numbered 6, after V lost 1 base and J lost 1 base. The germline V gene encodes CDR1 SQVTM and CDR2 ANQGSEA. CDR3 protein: CSVEGDRGQKNTGELFF. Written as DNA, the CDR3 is TGCAGCGTTGAAGGGGACAGGGGACAAAAGAACACCGGGGAGCTGTTTTTT.

The CDR3 is CASSEASPLDSLYGYTF. The CDR3 DNA is TGTGCCAGCAGTGAAGCGTCTCCCCTCGACAGCCTCTATGGCTACACCTTC. The V gene is TRBV6-1, the J gene TRBJ1-2; perhaps TRBD1 as D (5 bases). The CDR3 runs to 17 residues. Deletions cut 0 bases from V and 4 bases from J, with 18 bases between. Germline CDR1 reads MNHNS; CDR2 reads SASEGT.

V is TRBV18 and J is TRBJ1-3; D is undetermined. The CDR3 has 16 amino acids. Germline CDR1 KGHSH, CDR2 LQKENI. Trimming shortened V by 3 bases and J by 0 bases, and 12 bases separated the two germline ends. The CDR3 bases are TGTGCCAGCTCACCCGACTCGGGAAACTCTGGAAACACCATATATTTT. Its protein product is CASSPDSGNSGNTIYF.

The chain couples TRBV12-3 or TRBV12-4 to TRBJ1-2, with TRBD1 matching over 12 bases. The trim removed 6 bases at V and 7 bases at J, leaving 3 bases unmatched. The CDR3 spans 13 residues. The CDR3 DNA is TGTGCCAGCAGGGGGACAGGGGGCAGTGGCTACACCTTC. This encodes CASRGTGGSGYTF.

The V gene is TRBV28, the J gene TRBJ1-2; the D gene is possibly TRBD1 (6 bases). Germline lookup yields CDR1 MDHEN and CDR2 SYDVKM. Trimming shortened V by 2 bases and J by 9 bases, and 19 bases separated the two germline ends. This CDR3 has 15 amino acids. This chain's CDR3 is CASSLPKTHRARYTF. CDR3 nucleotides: TGTGCCAGCAGTTTACCCAAAACCCACAGGGCCCGCTACACCTTC.

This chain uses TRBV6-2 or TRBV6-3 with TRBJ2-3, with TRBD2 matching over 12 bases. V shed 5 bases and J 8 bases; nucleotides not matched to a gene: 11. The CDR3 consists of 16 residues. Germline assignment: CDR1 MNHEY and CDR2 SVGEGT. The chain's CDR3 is CASSNPPGLAGGTQYF. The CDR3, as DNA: TGTGCCAGCAGTAATCCACCGGGACTAGCGGGCGGTACGCAGTATTTT.

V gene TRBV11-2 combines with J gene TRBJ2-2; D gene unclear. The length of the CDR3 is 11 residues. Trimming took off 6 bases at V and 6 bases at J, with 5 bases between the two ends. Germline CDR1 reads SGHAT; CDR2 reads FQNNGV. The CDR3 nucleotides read TGTGCCAGCAGACGGGCCGGGGAGCTGTTTTTT. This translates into CASRRAGELFF.

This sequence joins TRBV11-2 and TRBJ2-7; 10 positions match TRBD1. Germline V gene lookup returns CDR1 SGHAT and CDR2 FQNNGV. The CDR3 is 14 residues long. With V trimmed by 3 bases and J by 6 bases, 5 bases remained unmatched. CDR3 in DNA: TGTGCCAGCAGCTTCGGGGGACAGGGGAGCGAGCAGTACTTC. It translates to CASSFGGQGSEQYF.

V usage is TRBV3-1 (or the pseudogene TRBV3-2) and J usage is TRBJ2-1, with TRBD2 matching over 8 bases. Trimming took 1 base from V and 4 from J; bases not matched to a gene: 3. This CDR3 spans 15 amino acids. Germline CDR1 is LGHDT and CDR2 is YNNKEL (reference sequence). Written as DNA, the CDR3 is TGTGCCAGCAGCCAAGGAAGCGGGGGTTACAATGAGCAGTTCTTC. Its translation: CASSQGSGGYNEQFF.

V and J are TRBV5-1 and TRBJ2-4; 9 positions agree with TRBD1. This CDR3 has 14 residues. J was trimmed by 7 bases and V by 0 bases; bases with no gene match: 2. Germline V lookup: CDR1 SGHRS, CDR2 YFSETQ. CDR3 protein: CASSLGDRVNIQYF. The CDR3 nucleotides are TGCGCCAGCAGCTTGGGGGACAGGGTCAACATTCAGTACTTC.

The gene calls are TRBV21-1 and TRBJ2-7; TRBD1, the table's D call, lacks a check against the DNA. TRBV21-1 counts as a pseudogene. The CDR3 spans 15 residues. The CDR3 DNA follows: TGTGCCAGCAGCAAAGGTGGGGACAGTAACTACGAGCAGTACTTC. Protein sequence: CASSKGGDSNYEQYF.

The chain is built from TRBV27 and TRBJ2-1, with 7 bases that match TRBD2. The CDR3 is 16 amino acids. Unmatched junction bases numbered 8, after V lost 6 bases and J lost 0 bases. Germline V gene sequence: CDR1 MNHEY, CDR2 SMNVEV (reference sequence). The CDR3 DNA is TGTGCCAGCAGAATCGGGCGGGGGAGCTCCTACAATGAGCAGTTCTTC. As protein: CASRIGRGSSYNEQFF.

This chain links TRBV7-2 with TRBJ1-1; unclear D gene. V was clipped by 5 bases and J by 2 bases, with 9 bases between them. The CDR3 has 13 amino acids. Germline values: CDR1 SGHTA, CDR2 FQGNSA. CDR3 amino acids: CASSPGPNTEAFF. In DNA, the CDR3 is TGTGCCAGCAGCCCGGGTCCTAACACTGAAGCTTTCTTT.

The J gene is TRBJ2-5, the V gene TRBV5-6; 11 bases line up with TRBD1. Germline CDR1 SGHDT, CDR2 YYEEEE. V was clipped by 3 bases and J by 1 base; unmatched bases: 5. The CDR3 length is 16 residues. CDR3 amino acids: CASSSRGTGGQETQYF. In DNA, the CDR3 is TGTGCCAGCAGCTCTCGGGGGACAGGGGGCCAAGAGACCCAGTACTTC.

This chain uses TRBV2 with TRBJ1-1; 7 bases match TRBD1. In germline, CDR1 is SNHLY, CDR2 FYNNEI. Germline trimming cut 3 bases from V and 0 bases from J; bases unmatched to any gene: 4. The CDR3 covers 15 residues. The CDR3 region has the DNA TGTGCCAGCAGTGAGACCAGGGGGGTGAACACTGAAGCTTTCTTT. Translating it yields CASSETRGVNTEAFF.

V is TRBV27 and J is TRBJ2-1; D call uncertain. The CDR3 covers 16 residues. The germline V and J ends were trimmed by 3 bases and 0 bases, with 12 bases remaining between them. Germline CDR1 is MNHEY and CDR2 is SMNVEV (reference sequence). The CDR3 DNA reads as TGTGCCAGCAGTTTTTCGTCTTTCAGCTCCTACAATGAGCAGTTCTTC. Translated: CASSFSSFSSYNEQFF.

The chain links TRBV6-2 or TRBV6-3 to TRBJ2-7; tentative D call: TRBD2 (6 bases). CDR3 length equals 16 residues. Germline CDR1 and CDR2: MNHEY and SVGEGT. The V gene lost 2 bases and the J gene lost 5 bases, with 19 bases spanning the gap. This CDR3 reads CASSYDAGLSSHEQYF. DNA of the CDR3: TGTGCCAGCAGTTACGATGCGGGACTGTCTTCCCACGAGCAGTACTTC.

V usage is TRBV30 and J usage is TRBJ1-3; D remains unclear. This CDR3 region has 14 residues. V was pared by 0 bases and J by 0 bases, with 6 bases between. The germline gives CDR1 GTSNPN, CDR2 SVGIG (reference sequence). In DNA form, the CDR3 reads TGTGCCTGGAGTGTGCACAGCTCTGGAAACACCATATATTTT. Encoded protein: CAWSVHSSGNTIYF.

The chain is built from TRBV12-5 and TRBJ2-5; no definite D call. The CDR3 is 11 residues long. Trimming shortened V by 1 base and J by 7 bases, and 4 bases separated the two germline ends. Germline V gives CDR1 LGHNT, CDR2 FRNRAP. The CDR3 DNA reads TGTGCTAGTGGTTTGGCGGGGACCCAGTACTTC. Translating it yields CASGLAGTQYF.

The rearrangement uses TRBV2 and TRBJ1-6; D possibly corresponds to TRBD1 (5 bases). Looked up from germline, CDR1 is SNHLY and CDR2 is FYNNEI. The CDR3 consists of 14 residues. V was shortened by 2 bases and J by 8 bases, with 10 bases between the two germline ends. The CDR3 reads CASSELGGYSPLHF. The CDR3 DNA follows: TGTGCCAGCAGTGAATTGGGGGGTTATTCACCCCTCCACTTT.